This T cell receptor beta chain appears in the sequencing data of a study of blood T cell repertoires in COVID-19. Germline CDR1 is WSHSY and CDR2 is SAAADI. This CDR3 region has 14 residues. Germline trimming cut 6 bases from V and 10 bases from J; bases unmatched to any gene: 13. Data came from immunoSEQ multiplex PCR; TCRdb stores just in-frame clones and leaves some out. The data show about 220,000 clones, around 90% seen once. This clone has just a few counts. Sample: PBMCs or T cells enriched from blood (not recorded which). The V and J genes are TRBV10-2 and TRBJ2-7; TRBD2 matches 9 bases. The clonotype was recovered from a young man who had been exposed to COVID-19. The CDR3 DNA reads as TGCGCCAGCAGAATAGCGGGGGCCCTCACGTTACAGTACTTC. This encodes CASRIAGALTLQYF.